Listed here is a single T cell receptor beta chain. The sample originates from a study of blood T cell repertoires in COVID-19. Study summary: The United States, Italy and Spain provided the acute and convalescent COVID-19 samples. From T cells, B-cell-depleted T cells, or PBMCs came the material, which was cDNA or gDNA.

Original processing methods: Amplification with reference gene primers provided the estimates of nucleated cell counts. Sequencing was performed with immunoSEQ multiplex PCR; in TCRdb, only in-frame clones are kept and a portion is missing. V, J and clone size are taken as reported in that table, and D and trimming were inferred from the DNA itself. The repertoire consists of 55,000 to 80,000 clones, with 80% to 90% occurring once and the leading ten covering about 5%. CDR1 SQVTM and CDR2 ANQGSEA come from the germline V gene. CDR3 length: 15 amino acids. V was cut by 4 bases and J by 1 base, with 13 bases left in between.

The rearrangement uses TRBV29-1 and TRBJ2-2, with a tentative D call TRBD1 (6 bases). This TCR was recovered from a man aged 50-59 years with active COVID-19. The sequencing input was peripheral blood. The CDR3: CSVALRGQNTGELFF. In DNA form, the CDR3 reads TGCAGCGTTGCCCTACGGGGACAGAACACCGGGGAGCTGTTTTTT.